Following are 4 T cell receptor beta chains from one sample sequenced in a study of T cells in Graves' hyperthyroidism and ophthalmopathy. RNA transcripts provided the source from which TCR beta CDR3 regions were amplified. The TCR CDR3 was amplified in a first-round RT-PCR using the HTBI primer set. TCRdb analysed the multiplex PCR reads with MiXCR anew, one entry per CDR3 protein. This table has over 350,000 distinct CDR3 sequences, about 15% appearing once. Sequencing used blood. The source of these receptors is a man between 18 and 35 years old with Graves' ophthalmopathy.

This clonotype was observed at least ten times. The chain uses TRBV7-2 and TRBJ2-7; D gene unclear. The CDR3 length is 14 residues. Trimming removed 5 bases from V and 0 bases from J, with 11 bases in between. Germline lookup yields CDR1 SGHTA and CDR2 FQGNSA. The CDR3 DNA reads as TGTGCCAGCAGCAAGTCTAGTGTCTCCTACGAGCAGTACTTC. The encoded protein is CASSKSSVSYEQYF.

This clonotype has ten or more counts. This chain links TRBV12-5 with TRBJ2-1, with D possibly TRBD1 on 5 matching bases. V was trimmed by 1 base and J by 0 bases, leaving 13 bases between them. CDR1 LGHNT and CDR2 FRNRAP come from the germline V gene. The length of the CDR3 is 17 residues. The CDR3 loop is CASGLGPTESSYNEQFF. Here the CDR3 DNA reads TGTGCTAGTGGTTTGGGGCCGACAGAGAGCTCCTACAATGAGCAGTTCTTC.

V is TRBV19 and J is TRBJ2-1; 16 bases align to TRBD2. Trimming removed 3 bases from V and 5 bases from J; junction bases left unmatched: 7. Germline V gene sequence: CDR1 LNHDA, CDR2 SQIVND (reference sequence). The CDR3 runs to 18 residues. The CDR3 DNA follows: TGTGCCAGTAGTATCTCCGGGACTAGCGGGGGGGTTGACAATGAGCAGTTCTTC. Translating it yields CASSISGTSGGVDNEQFF.

This clonotype has a handful of counts. The rearrangement links TRBV6-4 to TRBJ2-1, with 7 bases fitting TRBD1. The CDR3 loop spans 15 amino acids. V was pared by 2 bases and J by 5 bases, with 6 bases of the junction left unmatched. Germline loops: CDR1 MRHNA, CDR2 SNTAGT. The CDR3 loop is CASSDDAGGNNEQFF. Written as DNA, the CDR3 is TGTGCCAGCAGTGACGATGCAGGGGGAAACAATGAGCAGTTCTTC.